One sample yielded the 2 T cell receptor beta chains listed below, sequenced in a study of blood T cell repertoires in COVID-19. This table comes from immunoSEQ multiplex PCR, and its TCRdb copy is limited to in-frame clones, with some not included. Among 150,000 to 200,000 clones listed, 80% to 90% were seen once. Sequencing input: peripheral blood. All receptors derive from a woman in her forties or fifties with COVID-19, enrolled during active disease.

V is TRBV11-2 and J is TRBJ2-7, with unresolved D. Trimming cost V 5 bases and J 3 bases, with 8 bases left between them. Germline V gene data show CDR1 as SGHAT and CDR2 as FQNNGV. The CDR3 length is 12 residues. The CDR3 sequence is CASSPLYYEQYF. DNA of the CDR3: TGTGCCAGCAGCCCCCTGTACTACGAGCAGTACTTC.

The CDR3 bases are TGTGCCAGCAGCGGGGGACAGTCCTACGAGCAGTACTTC. Translated: CASSGGQSYEQYF. The chain carries TRBV28 and TRBJ2-7; D is perhaps TRBD1 (7 bases). V lost 6 bases and J lost 1, with 10 bases in between. Germline values: CDR1 MDHEN, CDR2 SYDVKM. The CDR3 has 13 amino acids.